This T cell receptor beta chain was sequenced during a study of control samples from healthy donors and cancer patients. Germline V lookup: CDR1 SGDLS, CDR2 YYNGEE. CDR3 length: 16 amino acids. With V trimmed by 0 bases and J by 2 bases, 5 bases remained unmatched. Sequencing was performed with immunoSEQ multiplex PCR; in TCRdb, only in-frame clones are kept and a portion is missing. This table has more than 150,000 clones, 80% to 95% appearing once. This sequence joins TRBV9 and TRBJ2-3; 8 bases agree with TRBD2. This TCR came from a woman in her 30s in good health. Sequences were obtained from blood. CDR3 DNA: TGTGCCAGCAGCGTAGAGTCACTAGCGGTCACAGATACGCAGTATTTT. It yields the protein CASSVESLAVTDTQYF.